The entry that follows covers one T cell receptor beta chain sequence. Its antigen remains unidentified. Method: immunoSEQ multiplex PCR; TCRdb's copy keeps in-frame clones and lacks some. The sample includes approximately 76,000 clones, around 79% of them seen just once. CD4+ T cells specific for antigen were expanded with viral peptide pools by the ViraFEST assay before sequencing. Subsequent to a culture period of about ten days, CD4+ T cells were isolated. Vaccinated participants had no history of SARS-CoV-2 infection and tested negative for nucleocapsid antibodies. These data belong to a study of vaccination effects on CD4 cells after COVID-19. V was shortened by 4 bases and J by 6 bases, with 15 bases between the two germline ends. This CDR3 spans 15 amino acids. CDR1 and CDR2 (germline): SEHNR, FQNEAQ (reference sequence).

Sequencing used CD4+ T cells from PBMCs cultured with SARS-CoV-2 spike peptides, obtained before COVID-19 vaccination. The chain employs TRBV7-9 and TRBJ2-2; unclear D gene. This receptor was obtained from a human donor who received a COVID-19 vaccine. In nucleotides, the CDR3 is TGTGCCAGCAGCTCCTCGCTTCGTGGCGCCGGGGAGCTGTTTTTT. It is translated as CASSSSLRGAGELFF.